The 12 T cell receptor beta chains below were found in one sample sequenced in a study of T cell responses to AZD1222 COVID-19 vaccine (dated by TCRdb to about 2021). The sample's time point label, decoded: about 28 days (+/-7) after the second vaccine dose. The library was built by means of the immunoSEQ multiplex PCR assay. TCRdb stores this immuneACCESS table with in-frame sequences only. Part of the clones is absent; in the studies checked, under half of the shortfall reflects unresolved V genes, and no reason is known for the rest. This sample has roughly 150,000 clones in its table, and roughly 91% of those were observed once. The top ten clones comprise 2.5% to 3.5% of the sample. The starting material was peripheral blood, obtained 28 days after the second AZD1222 dose. The receptor set was obtained from an adult who received the AZD1222 COVID-19 vaccine.

The chain is built from TRBV30 and TRBJ1-5; D unclear. Germline values: CDR1 GTSNPN, CDR2 SVGIG (reference sequence). Between the trimmed V and J ends, which lost 0 bases and 2 bases, there was a span of 8 bases. The CDR3 loop spans 14 amino acids. CDR3 sequence (DNA): TGTGCCTGGAGTGTACGAGGGCGCAATCAGCCCCAGCATTTT. The encoded protein is CAWSVRGRNQPQHF.

The rearrangement links TRBV28 to TRBJ2-3; no reliable D call. The germline CDR1 and CDR2 sequences are MDHEN and SYDVKM. The CDR3 consists of 14 residues. Trimming removed 5 bases from V and 11 bases from J, with 20 bases in between. The CDR3 DNA reads TGTGCCAGCAGTCTTCCTAGAACGAACTCAGGGCAGTATTTT. Its protein product is CASSLPRTNSGQYF.

The gene calls are TRBV9 and TRBJ2-7; perhaps TRBD1 as D (6 bases). V was clipped by 2 bases and J by 0 bases, with 9 bases between them. This CDR3 region has 14 residues. CDR1 and CDR2 (germline): SGDLS, YYNGEE. Written as DNA, the CDR3 is TGTGCCAGCAGCGTGGACAGAAGCTCCTACGAGCAGTACTTC. Amino acid sequence: CASSVDRSSYEQYF.

CDR3 sequence reads: CASSFYKPYEQYF. Here the CDR3 DNA reads TGTGCCAGCAGCTTTTACAAACCCTACGAGCAGTACTTC. This rearrangement joins TRBV5-5 to TRBJ2-7; D is unclear. This CDR3 contains 13 residues. CDR1 is SGHKS and CDR2 is YYEKEE in the germline V gene (reference sequence). Trimming took 2 bases from V and 2 from J, leaving 8 bases between them.

The chain is built from TRBV6-5 and TRBJ2-1; D remains unclear. The CDR3 totals 11 residues. Germline V gives CDR1 MNHEY, CDR2 SVGAGI. Trimming took off 7 bases at V and 7 bases at J, with 8 bases between the two ends. The CDR3 region is CASNRNNEQFF. The CDR3 coding sequence is TGTGCCAGCAACCGAAATAATGAGCAGTTCTTC.

The chain couples TRBV20-1 to TRBJ2-2; the match to TRBD1 covers 10 bases. The CDR3 spans 15 residues. V was pared by 3 bases and J by 5 bases, with 6 bases of the junction left unmatched. Germline V gene sequence: CDR1 DFQATT, CDR2 SNEGSKA (reference sequence). CDR3 DNA: TGCAGTGCTAGTTTGACAGGGGGCCGAACCGGGGAGCTGTTTTTT. Translating gives CSASLTGGRTGELFF.

The chain is built from TRBV10-3 and TRBJ1-3; 7 bases map to TRBD1. The V gene's germline CDR1 is ENHRY and CDR2 SYGVKD. The CDR3 is 15 amino acids. The trim removed 6 bases at V and 0 bases at J, leaving 5 bases unmatched. The CDR3 sequence is CAISEGQSSGNTIYF. The DNA of the CDR3 is TGTGCCATCAGCGAGGGACAGAGCTCTGGAAACACCATATATTTT.

V gene TRBV5-6 combines with J gene TRBJ2-7, with D unresolved. Germline V gene sequence: CDR1 SGHDT, CDR2 YYEEEE. CDR3 length: 11 amino acids. V was clipped by 3 bases and J by 4 bases, with 5 bases between them. CDR3 protein: CASSSVYEQYF. CDR3 DNA sequence: TGTGCCAGCAGCTCCGTATACGAGCAGTACTTC.

The CDR3 region has the DNA TGTGCCAGCTCACCTGATCGTACTAGCGGGGTTTACGAGCAGTACTTC. This translates into CASSPDRTSGVYEQYF. The V gene is TRBV18, the J gene TRBJ2-7, with 10 positions matching TRBD2. The CDR3 is 16 amino acids. Trimming cost V 3 bases and J 4 bases; bases outside gene matches: 9. The germline V gene encodes CDR1 KGHSH and CDR2 LQKENI.

The genes are TRBV4-2 and TRBJ2-7; the match to TRBD2 covers 7 bases. Trimming removed 1 base from V and 0 bases from J; junction bases left unmatched: 9. CDR1 and CDR2 (germline): LGHNA, YNFKEQ. This CDR3 has 17 residues. The CDR3 is CASSQAVTGGSSYEQYF. CDR3 nucleotide sequence: TGTGCCAGCAGCCAAGCTGTAACCGGGGGGTCCTCCTACGAGCAGTACTTC.

J is TRBJ2-2 and V is TRBV12-3 or TRBV12-4; D is ambiguous. The CDR3 is 13 residues long. V dropped 1 base and J dropped 7 bases, with 7 bases sitting between them. The CDR3 loop reads CASSLDGNGELFF. DNA of the CDR3: TGTGCCAGCAGTTTAGATGGCAACGGGGAGCTGTTTTTT.

V and J are TRBV27 and TRBJ1-4, with 7 bases identical to TRBD1. From germline, CDR1 is MNHEY and CDR2 SMNVEV (reference sequence). This CDR3 spans 13 amino acids. V lost 6 bases and J lost 7; bases outside the gene matches: 5. CDR3 in amino acids: CASRRGPGEKLFF. For the CDR3, the DNA is TGTGCCAGCAGGAGGGGGCCCGGTGAAAAACTGTTTTTT. Full variable domain (remainder filled in from reference TRBV27 and TRBJ1-4): EAQVTQNPRYLITVTGKKLTVTCSQNMNHEYMSWYRQDPGLGLRQIYYSMNVEVTDKGDVPEGYKVSRKEKRNFPLILESPSPNQTSLYFCASRRGPGEKLFFGSGTQLSVL.